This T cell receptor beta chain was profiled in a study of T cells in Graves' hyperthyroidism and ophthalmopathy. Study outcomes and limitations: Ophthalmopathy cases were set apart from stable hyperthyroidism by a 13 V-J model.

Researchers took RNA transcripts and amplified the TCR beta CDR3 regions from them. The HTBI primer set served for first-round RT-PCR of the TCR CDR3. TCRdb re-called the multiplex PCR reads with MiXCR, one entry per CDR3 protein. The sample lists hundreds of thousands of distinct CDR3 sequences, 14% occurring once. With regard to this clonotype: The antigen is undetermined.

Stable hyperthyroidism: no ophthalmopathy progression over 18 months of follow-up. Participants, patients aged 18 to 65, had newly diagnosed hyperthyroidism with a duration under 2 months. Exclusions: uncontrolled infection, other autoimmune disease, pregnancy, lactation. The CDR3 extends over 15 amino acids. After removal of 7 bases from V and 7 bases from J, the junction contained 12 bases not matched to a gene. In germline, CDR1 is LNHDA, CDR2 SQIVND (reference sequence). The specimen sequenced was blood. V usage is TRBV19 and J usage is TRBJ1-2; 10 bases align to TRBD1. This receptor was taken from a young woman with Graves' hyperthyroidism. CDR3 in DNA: TGTGCCAGTATTTCGGGACGGACAGGGGGAATTGGCTACACCTTC. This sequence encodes CASISGRTGGIGYTF.